The entry below gives a single T cell receptor beta chain sequence along with its context. Authors' processing steps: Amplified reference gene primers provided the basis for estimating nucleated cell counts. Clones were read by immunoSEQ multiplex PCR, and TCRdb kept only the in-frame ones, dropping some. D and trimming were read from the DNA, whereas the V and J calls and clone size are those reported in that table. The table includes approximately 280,000 clones, approximately 90% detected once. The V gene end was trimmed by 10 bases and the J gene end by 9 bases; junction bases not matched to a gene: 9. CDR1 is ENHRY and CDR2 is SYGVKD in the germline V gene. The CDR3 is 13 amino acids. The data were obtained in a study of blood T cell repertoires in COVID-19. Study details: The study drew acute and convalescent COVID-19 samples from the United States, Italy and Spain. Nucleic acid was either cDNA or gDNA, and it came from T cells, B-cell-depleted T cells, or PBMCs.

The chain has TRBV10-3 and TRBJ2-1; 10 nucleotides agree with TRBD2. Sample: peripheral blood. The sequence was collected from a man between 40 and 49 years old with acute or convalescent COVID-19. The CDR3 here is CATVSGGALEQFF. The CDR3 DNA reads TGTGCCACCGTGAGCGGGGGGGCCCTTGAGCAGTTCTTC.